Each of the 8 T cell receptor beta chains below was sequenced from the same sample in a study of CD8+ T cells in alopecia areata. RNA extraction was followed by reverse transcription into cDNA, which acted as the sequencing template. Assay: immunoSEQ multiplex PCR; the TCRdb copy retains only in-frame clones and omits some. In the table there are 200,000 or so clones, over 45% of which are singletons. Specified treatment: oral pan-JAK inhibitor, 5-10 mg twice daily. Sequencing was performed on CD4+ T cells sorted from blood, taken at week 24, from a patient treated with tofacitinib. These receptors all stem from a human donor with alopecia areata.

The rearrangement uses TRBV2 and TRBJ2-5, with 11 bases matching TRBD1. CDR3 length equals 14 residues. In germline, CDR1 is SNHLY, CDR2 FYNNEI. The J segment lost 2 bases and the V segment lost 7 bases, leaving 3 bases of the junction unmatched. CDR3 residues: CASTGTGGQETQYF. The CDR3 DNA reads TGTGCCAGCACCGGGACAGGGGGACAAGAGACCCAGTACTTC.

J is TRBJ2-3 and V is TRBV5-1; TRBD1 matches at 9 bases. V gave up 0 bases and J gave up 3 bases; unmatched junction bases: 5. Looked up from germline, CDR1 is SGHRS and CDR2 is YFSETQ. CDR3 size: 16 residues. This CDR3 reads CASSLGTGDSTDTQYF. The CDR3, as DNA: TGCGCCAGCAGCTTGGGGACAGGGGACTCGACAGATACGCAGTATTTT.

The chain employs TRBV30 and TRBJ2-4; tentatively, D is TRBD2 (6 bases). V was shortened by 1 base and J by 9 bases, with 7 bases between the two germline ends. This CDR3 has 11 amino acids. CDR1 is GTSNPN, CDR2 SVGIG, per germline (reference sequence). The CDR3 DNA reads as TGTGCCTGGAGTGCCGGGGGCATTCAGTACTTC. Residues: CAWSAGGIQYF.

The V call is TRBV5-1, the J call TRBJ2-5; D is uncertain. CDR1 and CDR2 (germline): SGHRS, YFSETQ. The CDR3 spans 13 residues. Between the trimmed V and J ends, which lost 2 bases and 5 bases, there was a span of 10 bases. This CDR3 reads CASSFPRQETQYF. CDR3 DNA: TGCGCCAGCAGCTTCCCCCGCCAGGAGACCCAGTACTTC.

V and J are TRBV7-2 and TRBJ2-7, with D tentatively TRBD2 (5 bases). This CDR3 contains 14 residues. CDR1 SGHTA and CDR2 FQGNSA come from the germline V gene. V was trimmed by 8 bases and J by 1 base, leaving 15 bases between them. As DNA, the CDR3 is TGTGCCAGCTCAACGGACTGGGGATCCTACGAGCAGTACTTC. This codes for CASSTDWGSYEQYF.

This clone was observed once. CDR3 protein: CASSFSRDRGNPGANVLTF. CDR3 nucleotides: TGTGCCAGCAGTTTCTCCCGGGACAGGGGGAATCCTGGGGCCAACGTCCTGACTTTC. The V and J genes are TRBV27 and TRBJ2-6, with 11 nucleotides matching TRBD1. The CDR3 extends over 19 amino acids. After removal of 3 bases from V and 2 bases from J, the junction contained 9 bases not matched to a gene. Germline loops: CDR1 MNHEY, CDR2 SMNVEV (reference sequence).

The chain couples TRBV30 to TRBJ2-7, with 14 nucleotides matching TRBD2. J lost 3 bases, V lost 4 bases, and 14 bases had no gene match. CDR1 GTSNPN and CDR2 SVGIG come from the germline V gene (reference sequence). The CDR3 contains 18 residues. The CDR3: CAWNKGLAGAKSFYEQYF. Written as DNA, the CDR3 is TGTGCCTGGAACAAGGGACTAGCGGGAGCGAAGTCTTTCTACGAGCAGTACTTC.

In its sample, this clone was seen a few times. The rearrangement links TRBV15 to TRBJ2-3; D uncertain. The germline V gene encodes CDR1 LNHNV and CDR2 YYDKDF (reference sequence). This CDR3 is 15 amino acids long. V lost 0 bases, J lost 3 bases, and 10 bases lay in between. This CDR3 is CATSREPQGTDTQYF. The CDR3 DNA reads TGTGCCACCAGCAGAGAGCCCCAAGGGACAGATACGCAGTATTTT. The full variable domain, in which reference TRBV15 and TRBJ2-3 provide the parts outside the CDR3, is DAMVIQNPRYQVTQFGKPVTLSCSQTLNHNVMYWYQQKSSQAPKLLFHYYDKDFNNEADTPDNFQSRRPNTSFCFLDIRSPGLGDTAMYLCATSREPQGTDTQYFGPGTRLTVL.